What follows are 14 T cell receptor beta chains derived from one specimen sequenced in a study of T cell responses to AZD1222 COVID-19 vaccine. Assay: immunoSEQ multiplex PCR; the TCRdb copy retains only in-frame clones and omits some. Of about 140,000 clones in the sample, around nine tenths were seen once. Material: peripheral blood, obtained on day 0 of AZD1222 vaccination. Receptors were obtained from an adult in good health.

The V call is TRBV27, the J call TRBJ1-5; D unresolved. Trimming pared 5 bases from V and 7 bases from J, leaving 27 bases between. The CDR3 extends over 18 amino acids. Germline V gives CDR1 MNHEY, CDR2 SMNVEV (reference sequence). The CDR3 is CASSPPRANTSGGQPQHF. CDR3 DNA sequence: TGTGCCAGCAGTCCTCCTCGAGCCAACACCTCGGGAGGGCAGCCCCAGCATTTT.

Concerning this clone itself: At the DNA level, this CDR3 is encoded by other sequences in the same sample as well. J is TRBJ2-7 and V is TRBV27; D is possibly TRBD2 (6 bases). Looked up from germline, CDR1 is MNHEY and CDR2 is SMNVEV (reference sequence). V was clipped by 3 bases and J by 2 bases, with 8 bases between them. CDR3 length: 13 residues. The CDR3 loop reads CASSFGLTYEQYF. As DNA, the CDR3 is TGTGCCAGCAGTTTTGGACTAACCTACGAGCAGTACTTC.

The V call is TRBV6-5, the J call TRBJ1-2; D is perhaps TRBD1 (6 bases). The CDR3 loop spans 13 amino acids. Trimming left V 6 bases short and J 6 bases short, with 14 bases between. CDR1 is MNHEY and CDR2 is SVGAGI in the germline V gene. CDR3 protein: CASRPQGIDGYTF. In DNA form, the CDR3 reads TGTGCCAGCAGACCTCAGGGGATCGATGGCTACACCTTC.

J is TRBJ1-6 and V is TRBV9, with a possible D match to TRBD1 (6 bases). CDR1 and CDR2 from the germline V gene are SGDLS and YYNGEE. Deletions cut 3 bases from V and 8 bases from J, with 18 bases between. This CDR3 region has 16 residues. In nucleotides, the CDR3 is TGTGCCAGCAGCGGACAGGCCCGGGCCGGAGATTCACCCCTCCACTTT. Translating it yields CASSGQARAGDSPLHF.

V and J are TRBV15 and TRBJ1-4, with D maybe TRBD1 (5 bases). In germline, CDR1 is LNHNV, CDR2 YYDKDF (reference sequence). CDR3 length: 18 amino acids. V was pared by 1 base and J by 0 bases, with 15 bases between. CDR3 DNA sequence: TGTGCCACCAGCAGAGGGTGGGACCTCAATCCAACTAATGAAAAACTGTTTTTT. It translates to CATSRGWDLNPTNEKLFF.

This clone was detected only once. The rearrangement joins TRBV2 to TRBJ1-2; possible D gene TRBD1, 6 bases. Germline V gene lookup returns CDR1 SNHLY and CDR2 FYNNEI. V lost 6 bases and J 2 bases, leaving 13 bases between the germline ends. There are 14 residues in the CDR3. The CDR3 protein is CASSGRTVNYGYTF. CDR3 coding DNA: TGTGCCAGCAGCGGGAGGACAGTGAACTATGGCTACACCTTC.

The chain carries TRBV19 and TRBJ1-1; no firm D call. The CDR3 loop spans 17 amino acids. The ends were cut back, 5 bases at V and 1 base at J, with 20 bases in the middle. Per germline, CDR1 LNHDA and CDR2 SQIVND (reference sequence). CDR3 sequence (DNA): TGTGCCAGTAGTCCGCTGGGTGTTAGCACTTGGAACACTGAAGCTTTCTTT. Encoded protein: CASSPLGVSTWNTEAFF.

Of note for this clone: At one end, the junction sequence differs from germline, possibly due to a read error. The gene calls are TRBV6-4 and TRBJ1-1; 12 bases fit TRBD1. The CDR3 contains 14 residues. In germline, CDR1 is MRHNA, CDR2 SNTAGT. CDR3 amino acids: CASSPNPGQGALSF. The CDR3 coding sequence is TGTGCCAGCAGTCCGAACCCGGGACAGGGGGCGCTTTCCTTT.

This chain joins TRBV5-1 and TRBJ2-3, with TRBD1 identical over 8 bases. The CDR3 sequence is 14 residues long. Germline V gene sequence: CDR1 SGHRS, CDR2 YFSETQ. Germline trimming cut 4 bases from V and 5 bases from J; bases unmatched to any gene: 6. For the CDR3, the DNA is TGCGCCAGCAGCCCGACAGGGGTTGAAGATACGCAGTATTTT. It yields the protein CASSPTGVEDTQYF.

CDR3 amino acids: CASSLGPLNEFF. The CDR3 nucleotides are TGTGCCAGCAGTCTCGGCCCGCTCAACGAGTTCTTC. This chain connects TRBV2 to TRBJ2-1; the D is unclear. Deletions cut 5 bases from V and 14 bases from J, with 16 bases between. CDR3 length: 12 amino acids. The V gene's germline CDR1 is SNHLY and CDR2 FYNNEI.

The rearrangement links TRBV10-3 to TRBJ1-6; TRBD1 is a possible D gene (6 bases). CDR1 and CDR2 (germline): ENHRY, SYGVKD. Deletions cut 8 bases from V and 0 bases from J, with 8 bases between. The CDR3 extends over 14 amino acids. The CDR3, as DNA: TGTGCCATCGGGGGGCTCTCCTATAATTCACCCCTCCACTTT. It translates to CAIGGLSYNSPLHF.

The chain couples TRBV21-1 to TRBJ2-1. TRBV21-1 corresponds to a pseudogene. The CDR3 is made up of 20 amino acids. The CDR3 sequence: CASSNLNRRYGGHGDNEQFF. CDR3 DNA: TGTGCCAGCAGCAACCTGAACAGGAGATATGGGGGGCACGGGGACAATGAGCAGTTCTTC.

The V call is TRBV11-2, the J call TRBJ2-7, with a tentative D call TRBD2 (6 bases). Looked up from germline, CDR1 is SGHAT and CDR2 is FQNNGV. The V end lost 4 bases, the J end lost 5 bases, and 18 bases lay between the germline ends. The CDR3 loop spans 15 amino acids. In DNA, the CDR3 is TGTGCCAGCAGCTCCCGGGTTACGGCGGGACACGAGCAGTACTTC. Amino acids: CASSSRVTAGHEQYF. Full variable domain (rest looked up from reference TRBV11-2 and TRBJ2-7): EAGVAQSPRYKIIEKRQSVAFWCNPISGHATLYWYQQILGQGPKLLIQFQNNGVVDDSQLPKDRFSAERLKGVDSTLKIQPAKLEDSAVYLCASSSRVTAGHEQYFGPGTRLTVT.

This clone has a handful of counts. The rearrangement uses TRBV25-1 and TRBJ1-1, with D unresolved. Trimming cost V 1 base and J 0 bases, with 3 bases left between them. The CDR3 loop spans 13 amino acids. Germline CDR1 and CDR2: MGHDK and SYGVNS. CDR3 loop: CASSEWVNTEAFF. Here the CDR3 DNA reads TGTGCCAGCAGTGAATGGGTGAACACTGAAGCTTTCTTT.